The TCR beta chain described here comes from a study of cytotoxic CD8 clonotypes in ibrutinib-treated CLL. Study-wide background: The taking of response samples occurred after a median roughly 11 months of treatment, with a range of 6 to 36.

General study findings and limits: Public clonotypes were rare and shrank or held steady on treatment.

Of note for this clone: Its antigen is not identified.

The CDR3 has 16 residues. The ends lost 7 bases at V and 7 bases at J; junction bases unmatched: 13. Germline lookup yields CDR1 MDHEN and CDR2 SYDVKM. The repertoire was sequenced with immunoSEQ multiplex PCR; TCRdb's copy has only in-frame clones and lacks some. The data hold around 130,000 clones, with 84% observed a single time. Here the sequenced sample was PBMCs, taken after 24 months of ibrutinib treatment. The TCR sequence derives from a human donor with chronic lymphocytic leukemia. The chain links TRBV28 to TRBJ1-5, with 10 bases matching TRBD1. The CDR3 DNA is TGTGCCAGCAATAACCGGGACAGGGGAGAAGGCCAGCCCCAGCATTTT. Its translation is CASNNRDRGEGQPQHF.